The 6 T cell receptor beta chains in this list originate from one sample, sequenced in a study of blood T cell repertoires in COVID-19. Produced via immunoSEQ multiplex PCR; TCRdb's table is partial and in-frame only. This table holds about 140,000 clones, about 75% found once. The sequenced material came from PBMCs or T cells enriched from blood (not recorded which). The receptors were sampled from a woman in her 50s who had recovered from COVID-19.

This chain connects TRBV11-2 to TRBJ1-2; the D is unclear. The CDR3 contains 14 residues. V was trimmed by 3 bases and J by 7 bases, leaving 15 bases between them. Germline assignment: CDR1 SGHAT and CDR2 FQNNGV. The CDR3 sequence is CASSFWPSEGGYTF. The CDR3 region has the DNA TGTGCCAGCAGCTTTTGGCCGTCGGAGGGTGGCTACACCTTC.

This chain connects TRBV6-7 to TRBJ2-2; TRBD2 agrees at 11 bases. TRBV6-7 is placed among ORFs of uncertain function. Trimming removed 0 bases from V and 2 bases from J; junction bases left unmatched: 14. The CDR3 totals 21 residues. This CDR3 is CASSYSPPSWGLAANTGELFF. Here the CDR3 DNA reads TGTGCCAGCAGTTACTCGCCTCCCAGTTGGGGACTAGCGGCCAACACCGGGGAGCTGTTTTTT.

To note about this clone: At one of its ends the junction is not consistent with the germline gene, which may arise from a read error. In DNA form, the CDR3 reads TGCGCCCGCAGCCGGGGACAGGGGGGGGATTCACCCCTCCACTTT. Protein: CARSRGQGGDSPLHF. The chain joins TRBV5-1 to TRBJ1-6; 11 bases match TRBD1. The CDR3 extends over 15 amino acids. Germline loops: CDR1 SGHRS, CDR2 YFSETQ.

V gene TRBV5-4 combines with J gene TRBJ1-1, with TRBD1 matching over 8 bases. In germline, CDR1 is SGHNT, CDR2 YYREEE (reference sequence). The V and J ends lost 2 bases and 5 bases, in that order; junction bases with no gene match: 5. The CDR3 has 14 amino acids. The CDR3 loop is CASSFQGAGTEAFF. The CDR3 nucleotides are TGTGCCAGCAGCTTCCAGGGGGCGGGGACTGAAGCTTTCTTT.

The chain joins TRBV19 to TRBJ2-7; unclear D gene. The CDR3 covers 14 residues. Germline V gives CDR1 LNHDA, CDR2 SQIVND (reference sequence). Trimming cost V 1 base and J 1 base, with 8 bases left between them. The CDR3 region is CASSIVGRSYEQYF. In nucleotides, the CDR3 is TGTGCCAGTAGTATAGTTGGCAGATCCTACGAGCAGTACTTC.

V and J are TRBV19 and TRBJ1-1; D call uncertain. This CDR3 contains 11 residues. V gave up 5 bases and J gave up 6 bases, with 7 bases separating them. Germline V gives CDR1 LNHDA, CDR2 SQIVND (reference sequence). For the CDR3, the DNA is TGTGCCAGTAGTTACTTGGCTGAAGCTTTCTTT. Amino acids: CASSYLAEAFF.